These T cell receptor beta chains were read from a single sample in a study of post-analysis software for immune sequencing data. TCRdb recomputed calls from the PCR reads with MiXCR, one row per CDR3 protein. The sample lists about 210,000 distinct CDR3 sequences, 25% to 30% seen once, with more than 3% in the top ten. Sequencing input: blood. The origin of the receptors is a girl under 18 with multiple sclerosis. Both conserved end residues are part of each CDR3. The order of the fields is clone size, J gene, V gene, D gene, CDR3 DNA, CDR3 protein. D genes are given only for firm matches. Part of the rows lack a size; the others show once, few, many or a class for expanded clones.

size: -; J: TRBJ1-5; V: TRBV29-1; D: -; DNA: -; CDR3: CSVEVSLAISPSIF
size: -; J: TRBJ2-5; V: TRBV2; D: -; DNA: TGTGCCAGCAGGGGCTCATCGCGCCTCCAGACCCAGTACTTC; CDR3: CASRGSSRLQTQYF
size: -; J: TRBJ2-1; V: TRBV28; D: TRBD2; DNA: TGTGCCGGCAGTTTCGGGACTAGCGGGAGTAGTATCTACAATGAGCAGTTCTTC; CDR3: CAGSFGTSGSSIYNEQFF
size: -; J: TRBJ2-3; V: TRBV9; D: TRBD2; DNA: TGTGCCAGCAGCGTAGAGGCTAGCGGGGGACCGCATACGCAGTATTTT; CDR3: CASSVEASGGPHTQYF
size: many; J: TRBJ2-1; V: TRBV10-1; D: TRBD2; DNA: TGCGCCAGCAGTGAAGGGACTAGCGGGAGGGGGACCTACAATGAGCAGTTCTTC; CDR3: CASSEGTSGRGTYNEQFF
size: -; J: TRBJ2-3; V: TRBV3-1; D: -; DNA: TGTGCCAGCAGCCAAGGACTAGTCAAATTCGGCACAGATACGCAGTATTTT; CDR3: CASSQGLVKFGTDTQYF
size: many; J: TRBJ2-5; V: TRBV6-2/TRBV6-3; D: -; DNA: TGTGCCAGCAGACCGATACGTTACCAAGAGACCCAGTACTTC; CDR3: CASRPIRYQETQYF
size: few; J: TRBJ1-4; V: TRBV7-2; D: -; DNA: TGTGCCAGCAGCTTAGCGCCCCTCTTGACAACTAATGAAAAACTGTTTTTT; CDR3: CASSLAPLLTTNEKLFF
size: -; J: TRBJ2-1; V: TRBV2; D: TRBD2; DNA: TGTGCCAGCAGTCGGGGCCATAGCGGGACCTACAATGAGCAGTTCTTC; CDR3: CASSRGHSGTYNEQFF
size: few; J: TRBJ2-1; V: TRBV28; D: -; DNA: TGTGCCAGCAGCCCACGGTCTTACAATGAGCAGTTCTTC; CDR3: CASSPRSYNEQFF
size: many; J: TRBJ2-3; V: TRBV15; D: -; DNA: TGTGCCACCAGCAGAGATTATGACACGCAGTATTTT; CDR3: CATSRDYDTQYF
size: few; J: TRBJ2-7; V: TRBV20-1; D: TRBD2; DNA: TGCAGTGCCTTGGAAGCGGGACTAGCTTGCAACGAGCAGTACTTC; CDR3: CSALEAGLACNEQYF
size: many; J: TRBJ1-2; V: TRBV9; D: -; DNA: TGTGCCAGCACCCAAACCCAAATTAACTATGGCTACACCTTC; CDR3: CASTQTQINYGYTF
size: few; J: TRBJ1-1; V: TRBV7-9; D: TRBD1; DNA: TGTGCCAGCAGCTTAGGGGGGACAGGGACCCCCGACACTGAAGCTTTCTTT; CDR3: CASSLGGTGTPDTEAFF
size: few; J: TRBJ2-3; V: TRBV5-1; D: -; DNA: TGCGCCAGCAGCCGAACCCAGGTTAGCACAGATACGCAGTATTTT; CDR3: CASSRTQVSTDTQYF
size: -; J: TRBJ2-1; V: TRBV29-1; D: -; DNA: TGCAGCGTCGACATCGTTGTGGACATATGGGCCTACAATGAGCAGTTCTTC; CDR3: CSVDIVVDIWAYNEQFF
size: -; J: TRBJ1-5; V: TRBV10-3; D: TRBD1; DNA: TGTGCCATCAGTGATTCACAGGGGGCGGGTCAGCCCCAGCATTTT; CDR3: CAISDSQGAGQPQHF
size: -; J: TRBJ2-1; V: TRBV3-1; D: -; DNA: TGTGCCAGCAGCCTGGGAGAGTACAATGAGCAGTTCTTC; CDR3: CASSLGEYNEQFF
size: many; J: TRBJ2-7; V: TRBV12-3/TRBV12-4; D: -; DNA: TGTGCCAGCAGTTTAGGACCTGGGCAGTCCTACGAGCAGTACTTC; CDR3: CASSLGPGQSYEQYF
size: few; J: TRBJ2-7; V: TRBV27; D: TRBD1; DNA: TGTGCCAGCAGGGGGACAGGGGGCTCCTACGAGCAGTACTTC; CDR3: CASRGTGGSYEQYF
size: -; J: TRBJ1-2; V: TRBV28; D: -; DNA: TGTGCCAGCGGTACCCGAGGGGGAAACTATGGCTACACCTTC; CDR3: CASGTRGGNYGYTF
size: -; J: TRBJ2-2; V: TRBV27; D: TRBD2; DNA: TGTGCCAGCCGGGCTAGCGGGAGAAATGGGGAGCTGTTTTTT; CDR3: CASRASGRNGELFF
size: few; J: TRBJ2-7; V: TRBV25-1; D: -; DNA: TGTGCCAGCAGTGAAAGGGGGCGTGGGGGGAAGACCTACGAGCAGTACTTC; CDR3: CASSERGRGGKTYEQYF
size: -; J: TRBJ2-1; V: TRBV7-3; D: -; DNA: TGTGCCAGCAGTTCAGACCCTTCCTACAATGAGCAGTTCTTC; CDR3: CASSSDPSYNEQFF